Below are 11 T cell receptor beta chains sequenced from a single sample in a study of PD-1 blockade in classical Hodgkin lymphoma. TCRdb's table, derived via immunoSEQ multiplex PCR, lists solely in-frame clones and lacks some. The table includes 9,500 to 13,000 clones, over 70% detected once. Exposure to brentuximab vedotin varied, and each patient had relapsed following autologous stem cell transplantation. This material consisted of peripheral blood mononuclear cells (PBMCs), taken at baseline. The receptor set was obtained from a human donor with classical Hodgkin lymphoma.

The chain joins TRBV6-9 to TRBJ2-2; no reliable D call. V lost 3 bases and J 5 bases, leaving 4 bases between the germline ends. Germline assignment: CDR1 MNHGY and CDR2 SVAAGI. There are 12 residues in the CDR3. CDR3 nucleotide sequence: TGTGCCAGCAGTTACTCGACCGGGGAGCTGTTTTTT. Translated: CASSYSTGELFF.

The chain combines TRBV7-9 with TRBJ2-7, with 9 bases that match TRBD2. Unmatched junction bases numbered 13, after V lost 6 bases and J lost 1 base. CDR1 and CDR2 (germline): SEHNR, FQNEAQ (reference sequence). The CDR3 runs to 17 residues. The CDR3 DNA reads TGTGCCAGCAGTTTTGGGGCGGGAGGGCCTTCGTCCTACGAGCAGTACTTC. It is translated as CASSFGAGGPSSYEQYF.

The chain uses TRBV29-1 and TRBJ2-1; D may match TRBD1 or TRBD2 (5 bases each). The CDR3 loop spans 14 amino acids. Trimming stripped 1 base from V and 8 bases from J, with 15 bases between. CDR1 SQVTM and CDR2 ANQGSEA come from the germline V gene. DNA for the CDR3: TGCAGCGTTGAAGGAGGGATGACAGTTCATGAGCAGTTCTTC. This codes for CSVEGGMTVHEQFF.

CDR3 sequence: CASGTLYEQYF. The CDR3 region has the DNA TGTGCGAGTGGGACTCTATACGAGCAGTACTTC. This rearrangement joins TRBV6-6 to TRBJ2-7; tentatively, D is TRBD2 (6 bases). The germline V gene has CDR1 MNHNY and CDR2 SVGAGI (reference sequence). The CDR3 runs to 11 residues.

The chain employs TRBV7-2 and TRBJ2-7, with TRBD2 as a possible D gene (6 bases). Germline V gene data show CDR1 as SGHTA and CDR2 as FQGNSA. V shed 0 bases and J shed 10 bases, with 16 bases lying between them. The CDR3 runs to 14 residues. The CDR3 bases are TGTGCCAGCAGCTTAGCGGTAGCGGTCCGCGAACAGTACTTC. It specifies CASSLAVAVREQYF.

This rearrangement joins TRBV4-2 to TRBJ1-6; D remains unclear. Germline-derived CDR1 and CDR2 are LGHNA and YNFKEQ. The CDR3 extends over 15 amino acids. The V and J ends lost 4 bases and 1 base respectively, with 8 bases between them. In DNA form, the CDR3 reads TGTGCCAGCAGCCTAGCATGGTCCTATAATTCACCCCTCCACTTT. Its protein is CASSLAWSYNSPLHF.

J is TRBJ2-1 and V is TRBV7-2, with 13 nucleotides matching TRBD2. Germline-derived CDR1 and CDR2 are SGHTA and FQGNSA. Trimming cost V 5 bases and J 6 bases; bases outside gene matches: 4. The CDR3 totals 15 residues. This CDR3 reads CASSKGLAGVNEQFF. The CDR3, as DNA: TGTGCCAGCAGCAAAGGACTAGCGGGAGTCAATGAGCAGTTCTTC.

The sample holds one count of this clone. The chain uses TRBV6-6 and TRBJ2-2, with 9 nucleotides matching TRBD2. The CDR3 loop spans 16 amino acids. Per the germline V gene, CDR1 is MNHNY and CDR2 is SVGAGI (reference sequence). The V gene end was trimmed by 7 bases and the J gene end by 4 bases; junction bases not matched to a gene: 10. The DNA for the CDR3 is TGTGCCAGCACCACCATCGGGCGGGGGGGCACCGGGGAGCTGTTTTTT. Its protein product is CASTTIGRGGTGELFF.

V and J are TRBV4-1 and TRBJ2-3; D is unclear. This CDR3 has 17 residues. Per the germline V gene, CDR1 is MGHRA and CDR2 is YSYEKL. The V end was cut by 0 bases, the J end by 0 bases, with 13 bases between. The DNA for the CDR3 is TGCGCCAGCAGCCAAGAAGGTGGGTTGCCCAGCACAGATACGCAGTATTTT. Residues: CASSQEGGLPSTDTQYF.

The rearrangement joins TRBV5-1 to TRBJ1-1; D call uncertain. V dropped 0 bases and J dropped 3 bases, with 12 bases sitting between them. This CDR3 region has 15 residues. Germline V gives CDR1 SGHRS, CDR2 YFSETQ. The CDR3 loop reads CASSLVPGMDTEAFF. DNA for the CDR3: TGCGCCAGCAGCTTGGTCCCGGGAATGGACACTGAAGCTTTCTTT.

The CDR3 here is CAISGTSAHTIYF. CDR3 coding DNA: TGTGCCATCAGCGGGACATCCGCACACACCATATATTTT. J is TRBJ1-3 and V is TRBV10-3; D is possibly TRBD1 (6 bases). Germline-derived CDR1 and CDR2 are ENHRY and SYGVKD. CDR3 length: 13 residues. Deletions cut 6 bases from V and 8 bases from J, with 14 bases between.